The clone carrying this T cell receptor beta chain appeared many times. What it binds is not known. CDR1 is SGHTA, CDR2 FQGNSA, per germline. This CDR3 has 14 amino acids. Trimming took 6 bases from V and 2 from J, leaving 10 bases between them. RNA transcripts served as template for amplifying TCR beta CDR3 sequences. A first-round RT-PCR used HTBI primers, followed by a second-round multiplex PCR. TCRdb re-called the multiplex PCR reads through MiXCR, storing one row per CDR3 protein. Of 500,000 to 700,000 distinct CDR3 sequences listed, 20% to 25% are singletons. Hyperthyroidism patients, aged 18 to 65, were newly diagnosed, under 2 months' duration. Ineligible for inclusion were patients with other autoimmune diseases, uncontrolled infections, pregnancy or lactation. The data originate from a study of Graves' ophthalmopathy and Graves' hyperthyroidism. Study-wide findings and caveats: In blood, most expanded thyroid clonotypes above 0.001 frequency were also detected.

Sequences were obtained from peripheral blood. This chain joins TRBV7-2 and TRBJ2-2, with D perhaps TRBD2 (6 bases). The TCR originated in a woman in her late teens or twenties with stable Graves' hyperthyroidism. Some clones in this sample may be carry-over from other donors' samples. In DNA form, the CDR3 reads TGTGCCAGCAGACGGGACTTCAACACCGGGGAGCTGTTTTTT. Translation gives CASRRDFNTGELFF.